In this sample, the clone carrying this T cell receptor (beta chain) turned up once. Antigen specificity is unknown. The sample belongs to a study of cytomegalovirus exposure and HLA in healthy donors. The study, taken as a whole, reports: Association of roughly 17,000 TCR beta sequences with HLA alleles was found at 0.05 false discovery rate in a later analysis.

V shed 0 bases and J 0 bases; nucleotides not matched to a gene: 2. Germline V gives CDR1 GTSNPN, CDR2 SVGIG (reference sequence). The CDR3 is 15 residues long. Primers included in the PCR were 60 Vbeta and 13 Jbeta primers. Profiled with immunoSEQ multiplex PCR; TCRdb holds only in-frame clones, not every one. The repertoire consists of tens of thousands of clones, with approximately 84% occurring once and the leading ten covering approximately 1.3%. Material: PBMCs. The chain uses TRBV30 and TRBJ2-3; 8 bases are shared with TRBD2. This clonotype was sampled from a girl aged 2 to 9 in good health and CMV-seropositive. CDR3 nucleotides: TGTGCCTGGAGTGTACGGGGGGGTAGCACAGATACGCAGTATTTT. Translation: CAWSVRGGSTDTQYF. Together with reference TRBV30 and TRBJ2-3, the CDR3 gives the full variable domain: SQTIHQWPATLVQPVGSPLSLECTVEGTSNPNLYWYRQAAGRGLQLLFYSVGIGQISSEVPQNLSASRPQDRQFILSSKKLLLSDSGFYLCAWSVRGGSTDTQYFGPGTRLTVL.